These 2 T cell receptor beta chains were all obtained from the same sample, sequenced in a study of chemoradiotherapy in HPV16-positive cancers. The method was immunoSEQ multiplex PCR; TCRdb's version includes in-frame clones alone and lacks a portion of them. The data show thousands of clones, with roughly four fifths seen just once and 16% held by the top ten. The sequencing here drew on tumor tissue, taken from a patient who underwent chemoradiotherapy. The receptors originated from a human donor with HPV-associated anogenital cancer.

This chain joins TRBV5-1 and TRBJ1-5; D possibly corresponds to TRBD1 (6 bases). Trimming pared 2 bases from V and 4 bases from J, leaving 10 bases between. The CDR3 has 14 amino acids. Germline loops: CDR1 SGHRS, CDR2 YFSETQ. The CDR3 DNA reads TGCGCCAGCAGCTTAACGGACAGAAATCAGCCCCAGCATTTT. Protein sequence: CASSLTDRNQPQHF.

The V gene is TRBV5-1, the J gene TRBJ2-7; D gene unclear. Germline-derived CDR1 and CDR2 are SGHRS and YFSETQ. This CDR3 has 13 amino acids. The V and J ends lost 0 bases and 6 bases respectively, with 10 bases between them. DNA for the CDR3: TGCGCCAGCAGCTTGGAGGGTCCGAGCGAGCAGTACTTC. The encoded protein is CASSLEGPSEQYF.